A selection of T cell receptor beta chains follows, all from one sample in a study of blood T cell repertoires in COVID-19. Measured with immunoSEQ multiplex PCR; TCRdb has only the in-frame clones, and not every one. The sample contains around 160,000 clones, around 87% of which appear only once. The material sequenced was peripheral blood. The receptors here all came from a man aged 18 to 35 with COVID-19, enrolled during active disease. CDR3s include the opening cysteine and the closing phenylalanine or tryptophan. A D gene is named only where the DNA matches it firmly. Clone size, where shown, is once, few, many, or a class for clones that have expanded.

v_call	clone_size	d_call	j_call	cdr3_aa	cdr3_nt
TRBV10-2	NA	NA	TRBJ2-7	CASSEVLALAGKYF	TGCGCCAGCAGTGAGGTATTAGCGCTCGCGGGGAAGTACTTC
TRBV19	NA	TRBD2	TRBJ2-7	CASSIGRGLAGAYEQYF	TGTGCCAGTAGTATAGGACGAGGCCTAGCGGGAGCCTACGAGCAGTACTTC
TRBV19	once	NA	TRBJ2-2	CASSRLQGSTGELFF	TGTGCCAGTAGTAGGCTTCAGGGCAGCACCGGGGAGCTGTTTTTT
TRBV28	NA	NA	TRBJ1-1	CASSRGRNTEAFF	TGTGCCAGCAGTAGAGGCAGGAACACTGAAGCTTTCTTT
TRBV14	NA	NA	TRBJ2-1	CASSQGEYNEQFF	TGTGCCAGCAGCCAAGGGGAGTACAATGAGCAGTTCTTC
TRBV24-1	NA	TRBD1	TRBJ2-7	CATSEGTGFWDEQYF	TGTGCCACCAGTGAGGGGACAGGGTTTTGGGACGAGCAGTACTTC
TRBV5-1	NA	NA	TRBJ2-2	CASSTDSRNTGELFF	TGCGCCAGCAGCACTGACAGTCGCAACACCGGGGAGCTGTTTTTT
TRBV5-1	NA	TRBD1	TRBJ2-7	CASSLALDRLSYEQYF	TGCGCCAGCAGCTTGGCTCTGGACAGGTTATCCTACGAGCAGTACTTC
TRBV20-1	NA	NA	TRBJ1-1	CSASLGDFEAFF	TGCAGTGCTAGTTTGGGAGACTTTGAAGCTTTCTTT
TRBV5-1	NA	NA	TRBJ2-7	CASSLAGEREYF	TGCGCCAGCAGCTTGGCCGGGGAAAGGGAGTACTTC
TRBV15	NA	TRBD2	TRBJ2-7	CATSREAGGPNEQYF	TGTGCCACCAGCAGAGAGGCGGGGGGCCCCAACGAGCAGTACTTC
TRBV21-1	NA	NA	TRBJ1-2	CASSRGPDLLNYGYTF	TGTGCCAGCAGCAGGGGGCCCGACTTACTTAACTATGGCTACACCTTC
TRBV4-1	NA	NA	TRBJ1-2	CASSQGRTSGYGYTF	TGCGCCAGCAGCCAAGGGCGGACATCGGGTTATGGCTACACCTTC
TRBV27	NA	NA	TRBJ2-6	CASLSLFRANVLTF	TGTGCCAGCCTCTCACTGTTTAGGGCCAACGTCCTGACTTTC